A selection of T cell receptor beta chains follows, all from one sample in a study of persistence of HIV-infected CD4 T cells. TCRdb's table, derived via immunoSEQ multiplex PCR, lists solely in-frame clones and lacks some. The sample has tens of thousands of clones; roughly three quarters are singletons. The antigens for these receptors are not known. The sample here was CD4+ T cells sorted from PBMCs after approximately 20-hour stimulation, taken from a patient who received antiretroviral therapy. Receptor source: an adult man with HIV who was CMV-seropositive. CDR3s include the opening cysteine and the closing phenylalanine or tryptophan. The order of the fields is V gene, clone size, D gene, J gene, CDR3 DNA, CDR3 protein. The D gene is left open where the match is weak. The size entry is marked missing in some rows and otherwise reads once, few, many or a size class.

TRBV6-5	NA	NA	TRBJ1-6	TGTGCCAGCGGGCCAGGGCCTAATTCACCCCTCCACTTT	CASGPGPNSPLHF
TRBV5-1	NA	NA	TRBJ2-2	TGCGCCAGCAGCTCGCCGACCGGTTGGAACACCGGGGAGCTGTTTTTT	CASSSPTGWNTGELFF
TRBV5-1	NA	TRBD1	TRBJ1-2	TGCGCCAGCAGCTTCGACAGGGACCTAGCTAACTATGGCTACACCTTC	CASSFDRDLANYGYTF
TRBV6-5	once	TRBD1	TRBJ1-4	TGTGCCAGCAGCCCCCCCGGGACAGGGCGTGAAAAACTGTTTTTT	CASSPPGTGREKLFF
TRBV2	NA	NA	TRBJ1-1	TGTGCCAGCAGGGAACAGGGTACGAACACTGAAGCTTTCTTT	CASREQGTNTEAFF
TRBV27	NA	TRBD1	TRBJ1-5	TGTGCCAGCAGGGGACAGGGAATACATCAGCCCCAGCATTTT	CASRGQGIHQPQHF
TRBV2	NA	NA	TRBJ1-1	TGTGCCAGCAGTTCGGGACCTAACACTGAAGCTTTCTTT	CASSSGPNTEAFF
TRBV6-1	once	TRBD1	TRBJ1-6	TGTGCCAGCAGTGAAGCTTCCGGGGAGGGGGCTTCACCCCTCCACTTT	CASSEASGEGASPLHF
TRBV2	NA	NA	TRBJ1-1	TGTGCCAGCAGTGAAGACGGGAACACTGAAGCTTTCTTT	CASSEDGNTEAFF
TRBV6-6	NA	NA	TRBJ1-6	TGTGCCAGCAGTTACAAGGACAATTCACCCCTCCACTTT	CASSYKDNSPLHF
TRBV4-2	NA	NA	TRBJ1-4	TGTGCCAGCAGCCAAGAGACAGGCGCAACTAATGAAAAACTGTTTTTT	CASSQETGATNEKLFF
TRBV3-1/TRBV3-2	NA	NA	TRBJ2-2	TGTGCCAGCAGCCTCGTCCAGGACACCGGGGAGCTGTTTTTT	CASSLVQDTGELFF
TRBV3-1/TRBV3-2	NA	TRBD2	TRBJ2-5	TGTGCCAGCAGTCTGGCCCGGGGGGGCGGTGAGACCCAGTACTTC	CASSLARGGGETQYF
TRBV15	few	NA	TRBJ2-2	TGTGCCACCTCCGACAAGTGGGCCGGGGAGCTGTTTTTT	CATSDKWAGELFF
TRBV29-1	NA	NA	TRBJ1-2	TGCAGCGTGGGGGAAAACTATGGCTACACCTTC	CSVGENYGYTF
TRBV19	NA	NA	TRBJ2-7	TGTGCCAGTAGTAACGGGGTAACCTACGAGCAGTACTTC	CASSNGVTYEQYF
TRBV9	NA	NA	TRBJ1-3	TGTGCCAGCAGCCCGAGGGTCTCTGGAAACACCATATATTTT	CASSPRVSGNTIYF
TRBV2	medium-sized	NA	TRBJ1-2	TGTGCCAGCAGTGACAGGGGCAGACTCTATGGCTACACCTTC	CASSDRGRLYGYTF
TRBV12-3/TRBV12-4	NA	NA	TRBJ1-1	TGTGCCAGCAGGGCAGGGAGGCCCACTGAAGCTTTCTTT	CASRAGRPTEAFF
TRBV6-5	NA	NA	TRBJ2-1	TGTGCCAGCACTAGAACGGGCGCCTACAATGAGCAGTTCTTC	CASTRTGAYNEQFF
TRBV7-8	few	NA	TRBJ1-5	TGTGCCAGCAGCTTATTCGGACCCTCGGCAGGGCAGCCCCAGCATTTT	CASSLFGPSAGQPQHF
TRBV15	NA	NA	TRBJ1-4	TGTGCCACCAGCAGGGTGAGAGGAGGGGCTAATGAAAAACTGTTTTTT	CATSRVRGGANEKLFF
TRBV5-1	NA	NA	TRBJ2-1	TGCGCCAGCAGCATGGGGACTGGAGAGCAGTTCTTC	CASSMGTGEQFF
TRBV6-4	NA	TRBD1	TRBJ1-1	TGTGCCAGCAAAGAACAGGGGGCGCAGGGTGAAGCTTTCTTT	CASKEQGAQGEAFF
TRBV2	few	NA	TRBJ1-2	TGTGCCAGCAGTGATGAGGGAGGCTATGGCTACACCTTC	CASSDEGGYGYTF
TRBV19	few	NA	TRBJ1-5	TGTGCCAGTAGTATGATGGGGGGGGATCAGCCCCAGCATTTT	CASSMMGGDQPQHF
TRBV28	NA	NA	TRBJ2-4	TGTGCCAGCAGTTTACGAGGGGGAGGTATGTTGAGAAACATTCAGTACTTC	CASSLRGGGMLRNIQYF
TRBV4-2	medium-sized	NA	TRBJ2-3	TGTGCCAGCAGCCAAGGTGGCTCCGGCACAGATACGCAGTATTTT	CASSQGGSGTDTQYF
TRBV19	few	NA	TRBJ2-7	TGTGCCAGTAGTATAAAACTCTCCTACGAGCAGTACTTC	CASSIKLSYEQYF
TRBV19	NA	NA	TRBJ2-5	TGTGCCAGTAGTATAGGGCGGGGAGGAGAGACCCAGTACTTC	CASSIGRGGETQYF
TRBV28	NA	TRBD1	TRBJ2-7	TGTGCCAGCAGAGGACAGGGGGGCTCCTACGAGCAGTACTTC	CASRGQGGSYEQYF
TRBV28	medium-sized	NA	TRBJ1-6	TGTGCCAGCAGGAGAACGTTGCCCGGACCCCTCCACTTT	CASRRTLPGPLHF
TRBV14	NA	TRBD1	TRBJ1-2	TGTGCCAGCAGCCAAGAGATCGGGACAGTCTATGGCTACACCTTC	CASSQEIGTVYGYTF
TRBV28	NA	NA	TRBJ1-1	TGTGCCAGCAGTTCACACAGGGACCACACTGAAGCTTTCTTT	CASSSHRDHTEAFF
TRBV2	medium-sized	TRBD1	TRBJ2-2	TGTGCCAGCAGCGGGTGGGACAGCCGGAACACCGGGGAGCTGTTTTTT	CASSGWDSRNTGELFF
TRBV3-1/TRBV3-2	NA	NA	TRBJ1-1	TGTGCCAGCAGCCTAGGGACGGCCATCATGAACACTGAAGCTTTCTTT	CASSLGTAIMNTEAFF
TRBV7-2	NA	NA	TRBJ1-5	TGTGCCAGCAGCGCGGTACCCCTCAATCAGCCCCAGCATTTT	CASSAVPLNQPQHF
TRBV11-3	NA	NA	TRBJ2-6	TGTGCCAGCAGTAGGGGAGCTGGGGCCAACGTCCTGACTTTC	CASSRGAGANVLTF
TRBV7-9	NA	TRBD1	TRBJ1-6	TGTGCCAGCAGCTTAGGGACAGGGGGCATGTCCGACTCACCCCTCCACTTT	CASSLGTGGMSDSPLHF
TRBV27	few	NA	TRBJ1-6	TGTGCCAGCAGTGCGCACAGCCCTCCAAATTCACCCCTCCACTTT	CASSAHSPPNSPLHF
TRBV6-5	NA	NA	TRBJ1-1	TGTGCCAGCAAGGCAAATAGTGGGACTGAAGCTTTCTTT	CASKANSGTEAFF